This TCR beta chain stems from a study of blood T cell repertoires in COVID-19. Study information: There were acute and convalescent COVID-19 samples, and they came from the United States, Italy and Spain.

Profiled with immunoSEQ multiplex PCR; TCRdb holds only in-frame clones, not every one. The sample yields approximately 260,000 clones, approximately 86% seen once. The germline CDR1 and CDR2 sequences are SGHVS and FQNEAQ. CDR3 length equals 15 residues. V lost 6 bases, J lost 0 bases, and 11 bases lay in between. Sequencing was carried out using peripheral blood. The source is a man aged 18 to 29 with active or convalescent COVID-19. This chain uses TRBV7-8 with TRBJ1-4; D unresolved. The CDR3 here is CASSSRYATNEKLFF. CDR3 bases: TGTGCCAGCAGTTCGCGGTACGCAACTAATGAAAAACTGTTTTTT.